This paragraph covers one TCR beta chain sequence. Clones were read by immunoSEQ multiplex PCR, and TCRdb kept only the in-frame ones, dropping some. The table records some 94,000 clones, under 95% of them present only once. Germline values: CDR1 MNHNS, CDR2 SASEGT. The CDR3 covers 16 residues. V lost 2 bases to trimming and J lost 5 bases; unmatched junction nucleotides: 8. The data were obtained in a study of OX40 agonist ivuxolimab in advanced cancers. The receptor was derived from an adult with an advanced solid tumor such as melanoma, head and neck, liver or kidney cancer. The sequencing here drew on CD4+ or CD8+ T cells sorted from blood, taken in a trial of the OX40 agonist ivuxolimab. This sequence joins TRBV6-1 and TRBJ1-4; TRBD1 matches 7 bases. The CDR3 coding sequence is TGTGCCAGCAGTGAACCCGGGACAGCAAAAAATGAAAAACTGTTTTTT. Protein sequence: CASSEPGTAKNEKLFF.